This TCR beta chain was identified in a study of blood T cell repertoires in COVID-19. Profiled with immunoSEQ multiplex PCR; TCRdb holds only in-frame clones, not every one. The table has about 120,000 clones, 80% to 90% seen once. Per germline, CDR1 SEHNR and CDR2 FQNEAQ (reference sequence). The CDR3 length is 15 residues. Trimming shortened V by 2 bases and J by 2 bases, and 12 bases separated the two germline ends. The chain joins TRBV7-9 to TRBJ1-1; maybe TRBD1 (5 bases). The sample taken for sequencing was peripheral blood. The TCR sequence derives from a woman in her fifties or sixties with acute or convalescent COVID-19. The CDR3 DNA reads TGTGCCAGCAGCTTAATCAGGGCAAGTAACACTGAAGCTTTCTTT. Translating it yields CASSLIRASNTEAFF.